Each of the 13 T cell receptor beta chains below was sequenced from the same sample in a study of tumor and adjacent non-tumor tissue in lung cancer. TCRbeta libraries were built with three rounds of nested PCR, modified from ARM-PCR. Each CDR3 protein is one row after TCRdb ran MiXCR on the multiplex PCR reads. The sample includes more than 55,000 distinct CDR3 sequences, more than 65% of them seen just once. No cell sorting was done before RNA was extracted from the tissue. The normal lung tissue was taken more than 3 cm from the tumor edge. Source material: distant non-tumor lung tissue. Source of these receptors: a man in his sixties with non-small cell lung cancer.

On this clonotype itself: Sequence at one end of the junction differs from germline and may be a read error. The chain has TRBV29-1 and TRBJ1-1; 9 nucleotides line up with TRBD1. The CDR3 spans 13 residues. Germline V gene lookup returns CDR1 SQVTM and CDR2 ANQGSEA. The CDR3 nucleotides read TGCAGCGGGGGACAGGGAGTGAACACTGAAGTTTTCTTT. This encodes CSGGQGVNTEVFF.

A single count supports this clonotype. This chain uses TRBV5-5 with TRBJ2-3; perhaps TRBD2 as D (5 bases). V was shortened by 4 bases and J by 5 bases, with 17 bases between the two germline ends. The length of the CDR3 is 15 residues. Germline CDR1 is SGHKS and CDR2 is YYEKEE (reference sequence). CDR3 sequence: CASSRWIERRDTQYF. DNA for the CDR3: TGTGCCAGCAGCCGGTGGATAGAGCGGCGAGATACGCAGTATTTT.

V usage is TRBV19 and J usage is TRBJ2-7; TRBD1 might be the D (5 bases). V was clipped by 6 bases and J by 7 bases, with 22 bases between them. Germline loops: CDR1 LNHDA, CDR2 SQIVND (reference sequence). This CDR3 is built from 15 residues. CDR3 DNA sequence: TGTGCCAGTAGAAAGTCCGGGCAGGGTCTGTTGGAGCAGTACTTC. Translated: CASRKSGQGLLEQYF.

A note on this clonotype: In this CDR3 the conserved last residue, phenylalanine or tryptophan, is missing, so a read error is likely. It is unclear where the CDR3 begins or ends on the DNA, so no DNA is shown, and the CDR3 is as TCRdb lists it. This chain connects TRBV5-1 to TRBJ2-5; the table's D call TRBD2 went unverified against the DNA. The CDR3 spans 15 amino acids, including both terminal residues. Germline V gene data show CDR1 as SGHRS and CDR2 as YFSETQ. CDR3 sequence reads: CASSSSAGVGETHYS.

CDR3 in DNA: TGCGCCAGCAGCCAGGGGTTAGATCCAGAGACCCAGTACTTC. Amino acid sequence: CASSQGLDPETQYF. V usage is TRBV4-1 and J usage is TRBJ2-5; D gene ambiguous. Germline CDR1 MGHRA, CDR2 YSYEKL. Deletions cut 3 bases from V and 4 bases from J, with 12 bases between. The CDR3 spans 14 residues.

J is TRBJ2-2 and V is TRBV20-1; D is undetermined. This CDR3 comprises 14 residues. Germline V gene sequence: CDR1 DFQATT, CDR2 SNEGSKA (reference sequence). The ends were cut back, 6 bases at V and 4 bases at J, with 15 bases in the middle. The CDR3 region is CSAESQVFTGELFF. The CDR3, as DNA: TGCAGTGCGGAATCTCAGGTTTTCACCGGGGAGCTGTTTTTT.

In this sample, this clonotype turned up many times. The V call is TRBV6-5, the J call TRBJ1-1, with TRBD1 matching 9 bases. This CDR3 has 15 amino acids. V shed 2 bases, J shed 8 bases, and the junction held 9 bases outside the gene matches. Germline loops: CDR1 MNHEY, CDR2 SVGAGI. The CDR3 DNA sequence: TGTGCCAGCAGTTACACCACAGGGGGCGTAGGCGAAGCTTTCTTT. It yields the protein CASSYTTGGVGEAFF.

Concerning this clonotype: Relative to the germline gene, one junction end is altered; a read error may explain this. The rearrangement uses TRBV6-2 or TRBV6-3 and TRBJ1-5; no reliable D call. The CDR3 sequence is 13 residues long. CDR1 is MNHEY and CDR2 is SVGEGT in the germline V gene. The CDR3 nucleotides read TGTGCCAGCAGTACTGGGCTCTATCACCCCCAGCACTTT. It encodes CASSTGLYHPQHF.

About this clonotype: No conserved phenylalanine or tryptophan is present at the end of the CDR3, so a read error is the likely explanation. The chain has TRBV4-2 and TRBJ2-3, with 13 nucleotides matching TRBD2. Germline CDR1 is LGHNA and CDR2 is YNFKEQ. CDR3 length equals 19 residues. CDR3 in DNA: TGTGCCAGTAGCCACGGACTAGCGGGAGCCGAGCAATCCACAGATACGCAGTATTGT. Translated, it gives CASSHGLAGAEQSTDTQYC.

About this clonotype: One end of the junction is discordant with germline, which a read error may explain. CDR3 sequence: CSATSSLAETYNDQFF. The DNA of the CDR3 is TGCAGTGCTACCTCCTCACTAGCGGAGACTTACAATGATCAGTTCTTC. The chain carries TRBV20-1 and TRBJ2-1, with 8 bases matching TRBD2. Germline V lookup: CDR1 DFQATT, CDR2 SNEGSKA (reference sequence). The CDR3 length is 16 residues.

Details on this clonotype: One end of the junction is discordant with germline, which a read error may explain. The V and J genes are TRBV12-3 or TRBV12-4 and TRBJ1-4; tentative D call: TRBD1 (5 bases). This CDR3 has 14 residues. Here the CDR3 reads CASWVGSPGEKLFF. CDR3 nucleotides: TGTGCCAGCTGGGTAGGCTCCCCGGGGGAAAAACTGTTCTTT.

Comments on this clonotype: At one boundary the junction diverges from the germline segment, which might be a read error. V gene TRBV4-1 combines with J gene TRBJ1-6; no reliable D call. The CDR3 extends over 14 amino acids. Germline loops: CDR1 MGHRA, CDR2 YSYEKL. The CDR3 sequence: CASSQVVTSSPLHF. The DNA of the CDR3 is TGCGCCAGCAGTCAAGTTGTTACAAGTTCACCCCTCCACTTT.

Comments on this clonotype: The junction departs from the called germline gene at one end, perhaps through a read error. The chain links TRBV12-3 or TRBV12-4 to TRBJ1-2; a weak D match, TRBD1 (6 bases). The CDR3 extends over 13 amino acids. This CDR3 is CAISLGGGYGYTF. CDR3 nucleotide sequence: TGTGCCATCAGTTTAGGAGGGGGCTATGGCTACACCTTC.